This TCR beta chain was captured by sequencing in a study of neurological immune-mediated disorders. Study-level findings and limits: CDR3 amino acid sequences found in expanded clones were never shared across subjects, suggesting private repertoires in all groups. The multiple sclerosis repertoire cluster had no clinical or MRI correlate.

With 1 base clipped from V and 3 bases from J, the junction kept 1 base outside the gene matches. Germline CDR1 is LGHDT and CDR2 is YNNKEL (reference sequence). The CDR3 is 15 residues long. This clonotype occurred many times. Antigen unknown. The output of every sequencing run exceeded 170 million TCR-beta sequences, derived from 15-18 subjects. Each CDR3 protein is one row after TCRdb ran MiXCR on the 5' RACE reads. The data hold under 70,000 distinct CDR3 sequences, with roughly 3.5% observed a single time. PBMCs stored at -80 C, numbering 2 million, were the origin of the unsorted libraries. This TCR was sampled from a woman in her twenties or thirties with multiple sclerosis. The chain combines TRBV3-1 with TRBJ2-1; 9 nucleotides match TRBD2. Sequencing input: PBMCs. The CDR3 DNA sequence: TGTGCCAGCAGCCAAGGCGGGAGGGTCTACAATGAGCAGTTCTTC. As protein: CASSQGGRVYNEQFF.